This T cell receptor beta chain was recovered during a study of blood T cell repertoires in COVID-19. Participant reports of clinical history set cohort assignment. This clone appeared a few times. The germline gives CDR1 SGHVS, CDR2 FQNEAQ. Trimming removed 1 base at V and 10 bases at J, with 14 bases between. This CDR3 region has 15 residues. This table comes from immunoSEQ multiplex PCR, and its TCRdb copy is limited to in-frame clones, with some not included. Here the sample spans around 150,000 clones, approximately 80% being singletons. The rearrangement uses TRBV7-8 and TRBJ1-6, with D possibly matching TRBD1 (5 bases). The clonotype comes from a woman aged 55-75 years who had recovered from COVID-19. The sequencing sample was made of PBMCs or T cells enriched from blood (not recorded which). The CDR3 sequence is CASSLDGTGGSPLHF. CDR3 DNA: TGTGCCAGCAGCTTAGACGGCACCGGGGGGTCACCCCTCCACTTT.